This T cell receptor beta chain was captured in a study of cytomegalovirus exposure and HLA in healthy donors (dated by TCRdb to the late 2010s). Looking at the study overall: In an earlier analysis of under 750 of the donors, about 270 Gb of sequence data and roughly 100 million unique TCR beta sequences from 180 million or so T cells were reported. About 300 gigabases of sequencing data and approximately 92 million unique TCR sequences made up an early release that covered some 640 HLA-typed donors. Among the approximately 420 genotyped donors, under 90% belonged to the genetic ancestry cluster associated with self-reported Caucasian donors. The study was designed to test whether signatures of past pathogen exposure could be identified by cataloging public T cell receptors. The T cell repertoires of about 700 subjects were profiled by immunosequencing and related to cytomegalovirus serostatus. Along with the roughly 700-subject first cohort, a separate validation cohort of more than 90 different subjects was used. The study combined high-throughput TCR immunosequencing, statistical association of individual TCRs with disease status, and machine learning to predict cytomegalovirus infection status. In a later analysis, previously published TCR beta repertoires from about 670 donors were re-analyzed and high-resolution HLA genotyping was added so that TCR occurrence patterns could be studied. In the later analysis, no new phenotypic data were used to find candidate immune exposures; instead, reliance was placed on TCR beta sequences and their occurrence across donors. In an earlier analysis of 550 to 700 of the donors, high-throughput TCR beta sequencing was used to judge whether each TCR beta V gene segment behaved as functional or pseudogenic. Donor age, sex, ethnicity and CMV serostatus were compiled together with the repertoire data. Genome-wide SNP genotypes for about 55% of the roughly 670 donors were used in a later genetic analysis, which treated that subset as a discovery cohort. All discovery cohort repertoires had been generated using a single sequencing platform. Both class I and class II loci were covered by HLA typing, at four-digit resolution. Typing coverage varied by locus: roughly 629-640 donors for A, B, C, DRB1 and DQB1; some 520 for DQA1; nearly 610 for DPA1; approximately 450 for DPB1. Five DR-DQ haplotypes were handled as single units for association and clustering, since linkage in the cohort was strong. Among some 400 genotyped donors of the cohort, an average of approximately 220,000 unique TCR beta nucleotide sequences was sequenced per donor, of which 15% to 20% were non-productive.

This clone has just a few counts. Its antigen target is currently unknown. Within one base of it there is no much larger clone, and no base qualities were kept. Library construction relied on the immunoSEQ multiplex PCR assay. For the multiplex PCR, a mixture combining 60 forward primers for TCR Vbeta segments and 13 reverse primers for TCR Jbeta segments was used. The CDR3 region of rearranged TCR beta genes was amplified from genomic DNA with a multiplex PCR assay. The amplified TCR beta libraries were sequenced on the Illumina HiSeq System as 87-base-pair reads. The original methods were these. A later analysis counted some 74 million unique TCR beta chains across the approximately 700 repertoires, and some 12 million of these chains were shared by at least two donors. A nearest-neighbor algorithm error-corrected the raw reads and collapsed the reads into unique sequences, merging closely related sequences to remove PCR and sequencing errors. CDR3 sequences were aligned to IMGT reference sequences to assign V, D and J gene segments. For a sequence to be retained, a match of at least six nucleotides to both a V gene segment and a J gene segment was required. Rearrangements were classified as productive when the CDR3 lacked stop codons and remained in frame with V and J, and all other rearrangements were classified as non-productive. Following IMGT convention, CDR3 was defined as the stretch from the second conserved V-encoded cysteine to the conserved J-encoded phenylalanine. The earlier analysis of about 570 of the donors excluded any sequence lacking an unambiguous match to a single V gene segment. An earlier analysis of a few hundred of the donors called V segments functional above 56.7% productive rearrangements and segregating when the between-donor standard deviation exceeded 5%. To diagnose cytomegalovirus status from the catalog of TCR beta chain sequences, a statistical classification framework was built. V and J gene assignment, in a later analysis, came from comparing TCR nucleotide sequences with IMGT/GENE-DB human TR gene sequences. A later analysis assigned CDR3 sequences and most-parsimonious VDJ recombination scenarios with the TCRdist pipeline. In a later analysis, each TCR beta chain was defined by its CDR3 amino acid sequence together with its V-gene family, and reads lacking a unique V-gene family were excluded. In a later analysis, approximately 640 highly shared, low-generation-probability nucleotide sequences were removed to address suspected cross-contamination and a sequencing artifact. In a later analysis, a clonal expansion index was calculated for each public chain from normalized within-repertoire ranks of inferred template counts. In a later analysis, generation probabilities were computed using a VDJ recombination model fitted to out-of-frame rearrangements, and the results were checked against IGoR. A later analysis scored TCR-TCR, TCR-HLA and TCR-CMV co-occurrence with hypergeometric tests, applying a repertoire-size bias correction to TCR pairs. A later analysis estimated false discovery rates by permuting HLA or CMV assignments 20 times. In a later analysis, co-occurring TCRs were grouped using DBSCAN, and TCRdist sequence similarity was added for clustering within HLA-allele-positive subsets. Repertoires with fewer than 30,000 or more than 120,000 public chains, plus five repertoires with anomalous nucleotide sharing, were excluded from co-occurrence clustering. Held by TCRdb, this immuneACCESS table contains in-frame sequences only and omits some clones. Under half of the omission traces to an unresolved V gene where checked; the cause of the rest is unknown. The V and J calls and clone size come from that table; D and trimming were worked out from the DNA. In all, the sample holds approximately 140,000 clones, and approximately 80% of those were seen once. Roughly 1.2% of the sample lies in the top ten.

The cohort was made up of about 670 healthy bone marrow donors. At the time of sampling, every cohort member was nominally healthy, though immune exposures that went unrecorded were likely present. The donor was CMV seronegative and was included in the group of hundreds of seronegative cohort members. A peripheral blood sample was provided by each donor, and peripheral blood mononuclear cells were used for TCR beta sequencing. Genomic DNA extraction from the blood cell samples was performed with the Qiagen DNeasy Blood Extraction Kit. From V the trimming removes 5 bases and from J it removes 6 bases, while the gene matches leave 10 bases of the junction unaccounted for. The CDR3 runs 15 amino acids, cysteine and phenylalanine included. Just CDR3 DNA is preserved here, 45 bases in frame from base 1. The germline V gene (reference sequence) sets CDR1 to LNHDA and CDR2 to SQIVND. The study at large found these results: A few of the identified cytomegalovirus-associated TCR beta chains were confirmed in vitro to be specific for cytomegalovirus antigens. Because HLA typing was unavailable for some donors at each locus, only the typed subset was used in association tests. A further reported finding was that TCR beta sequences accurately predicted the HLA-A and HLA-B alleles for most subjects in the first cohort. In a later analysis, over 15,000 TCR beta sequences were associated with specific HLA alleles at a false discovery rate of 0.05. Roughly uniform sequencing depth across donors was assumed in presence/absence analyses, although this assumption may not hold. This cohort had only TCR beta chains sequenced, and the lack of alpha or paired-chain data limited which features could be detected. Linkage disequilibrium might explain the correlated functional status among segregating V segments, but an unknown experimental factor could not be excluded. Approximately 18 rarely observed V segments, including chromosome 9 orphons, were excluded from the earlier analysis of several hundred of the donors because counts were too low. In an earlier analysis of around 500 of the donors, most TCR beta V segments appeared in productive rearrangements about 90% or about 30% of the time, broadly matching IMGT annotations. When HLA alleles, especially DR and DQ, strongly co-occurred, attributing TCR associations to individual alleles was difficult. In a later genetic analysis, fewer N-insertions in productive TCRs were reported among donors in an Asian-associated ancestry cluster than the roughly 700-donor mean. In a later analysis, most CMV-associated TCR beta chains were found to appear HLA-restricted, with HLA associations seemingly driven largely by CMV exposure. V-gene and J-gene trimming of TCR beta chains was associated with a missense DCLRE1C variant in a later genetic analysis, and the association was replicated in an independent cohort. In both the original and validation cohorts, the classifier was reported to diagnose cytomegalovirus status with high specificity and sensitivity. Several of the top co-occurrence clusters appeared to be linked to parvovirus B19, influenza, CMV and Epstein-Barr virus, according to a later analysis. In a later analysis, HLA-associated TCR beta chains showed more clonal expansion and lower generation probabilities than non-associated chains that were equally common. The study listed 170 or so TCR beta chains as associated with cytomegalovirus. The sequencing pipeline was judged likely to have produced a cluster of highly shared sequence variants as a technical artifact. According to a later analysis, TCR association rates differed among HLA loci, with DRB1 alleles showing the most associated TCRs and HLA-C alleles showing the fewest. Some IMGT-functional V segments, including TRBV6-2 and TRBV6-3, could not be distinguished by the 87-base-pair reads and were therefore excluded. Across donors, most TCR sequences were observed very rarely, whereas some public TCRs were present in many individuals. The authors suggested that the approach could potentially be generalized to other disease states and immunological phenotypes. The only immune exposure information available for the cohort was CMV serostatus.

Sequencing used PBMCs. The clonotype comes from a girl aged 2 to 10 in good health and CMV-seronegative. The receptor chain draws on TRBV19 and TRBJ1-5; TRBD1 fits 7 bases in the junction. The DNA is TGTGCCAGTAGTGTCGTCGGACAGGATAGTCAGCCCCAGCATTTT. Its protein is CASSVVGQDSQPQHF.